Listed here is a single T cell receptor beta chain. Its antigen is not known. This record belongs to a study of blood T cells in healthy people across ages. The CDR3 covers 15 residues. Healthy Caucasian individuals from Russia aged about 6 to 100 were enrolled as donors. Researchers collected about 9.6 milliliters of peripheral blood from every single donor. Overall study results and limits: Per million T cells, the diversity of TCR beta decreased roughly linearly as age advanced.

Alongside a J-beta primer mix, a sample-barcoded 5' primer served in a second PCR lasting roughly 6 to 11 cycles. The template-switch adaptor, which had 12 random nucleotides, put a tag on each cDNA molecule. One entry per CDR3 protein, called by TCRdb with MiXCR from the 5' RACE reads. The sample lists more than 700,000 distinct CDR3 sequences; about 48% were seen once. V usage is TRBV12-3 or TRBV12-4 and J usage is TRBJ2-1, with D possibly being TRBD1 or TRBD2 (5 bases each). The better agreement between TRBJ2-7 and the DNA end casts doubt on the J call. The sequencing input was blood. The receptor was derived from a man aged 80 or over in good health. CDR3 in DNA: TGTGCCAGCAGAACACAAAGAGGGGTTACGAATGAGCAGTACTTC. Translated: CASRTQRGVTNEQYF.